One sample yielded the 22 T cell receptor beta chains listed below, sequenced in a study of blood T cell repertoires in COVID-19. Libraries were prepared by immunoSEQ multiplex PCR; TCRdb keeps only in-frame clonotypes and omits some of them. Of more than 300,000 clones in the sample, around 87% were seen once. Sequenced material: peripheral blood. The source of these receptors is a woman aged 30 to 39 with COVID-19, enrolled during active disease.

The J gene is TRBJ2-7, the V gene TRBV3-1 (or the pseudogene TRBV3-2), with a tentative D call TRBD2 (5 bases). V dropped 0 bases and J dropped 7 bases, with 16 bases sitting between them. The CDR3 is made up of 15 amino acids. Germline assignment: CDR1 LGHDT and CDR2 YNNKEL (reference sequence). CDR3 region: CASSQDLRDLLEQYF. The CDR3 coding sequence is TGTGCCAGCAGCCAAGATCTCCGGGATCTCTTGGAGCAGTACTTC.

The chain uses TRBV19 and TRBJ2-2, with 9 bases identical to TRBD2. CDR3 length: 15 residues. Germline V gives CDR1 LNHDA, CDR2 SQIVND (reference sequence). Trimming took 5 bases from V and 4 from J; bases not matched to a gene: 5. CDR3 in DNA: TGTGCCAGTAGTCCAAGGACTAGCGCCACCGGGGAGCTGTTTTTT. The encoded protein is CASSPRTSATGELFF. The variable domain in full, with the rest retrieved from reference TRBV19 and TRBJ2-2, is DGGITQSPKYLFRKEGQNVTLSCEQNLNHDAMYWYRQDPGQGLRLIYYSQIVNDFQKGDIAEGYSVSREKKESFPLTVTSAQKNPTAFYLCASSPRTSATGELFFGEGSRLTVL.

The chain has TRBV19 and TRBJ2-3; 9 positions agree with TRBD1. CDR3 length: 14 amino acids. Germline V gene sequence: CDR1 LNHDA, CDR2 SQIVND (reference sequence). J gave up 5 bases and V 5 bases, and 5 bases lay outside the gene matches. The DNA of the CDR3 is TGTGCCAGTAGTTTCGGACAGGGGAGAGATACGCAGTATTTT. As protein: CASSFGQGRDTQYF. The full variable domain, rest sourced from reference TRBV19 and TRBJ2-3, is DGGITQSPKYLFRKEGQNVTLSCEQNLNHDAMYWYRQDPGQGLRLIYYSQIVNDFQKGDIAEGYSVSREKKESFPLTVTSAQKNPTAFYLCASSFGQGRDTQYFGPGTRLTVL.

This clone has just one count. The V and J genes are TRBV28 and TRBJ2-6; D not certain. Germline CDR1 and CDR2: MDHEN and SYDVKM. Trimming left V 8 bases short and J 4 bases short, with 15 bases between. The CDR3 contains 15 residues. The CDR3 loop reads CASRESVSGANVLTF. In nucleotides, the CDR3 is TGTGCCAGCCGCGAGTCGGTGTCCGGGGCCAACGTCCTGACTTTC.

The chain links TRBV5-4 to TRBJ2-3; 8 bases line up with TRBD1. The CDR3 loop spans 15 amino acids. Germline CDR1 SGHNT, CDR2 YYREEE (reference sequence). J gave up 1 base and V 3 bases, and 4 bases lay outside the gene matches. CDR3 protein: CASSSGQGRTDTQYF. In DNA, the CDR3 is TGTGCCAGCAGCTCAGGACAGGGACGCACAGATACGCAGTATTTT.

V gene TRBV5-4 combines with J gene TRBJ2-3; D might be TRBD2 (6 bases). The CDR3 is 15 amino acids. CDR1 SGHNT and CDR2 YYREEE come from the germline V gene (reference sequence). Trimming took 2 bases from V and 2 from J, leaving 12 bases between them. The CDR3 sequence is CASSFRADYTDTQYF. In DNA, the CDR3 is TGTGCCAGCAGCTTTAGGGCGGACTACACAGATACGCAGTATTTT.

The chain carries TRBV30 and TRBJ1-6, with D perhaps matching TRBD1 (6 bases). The CDR3 is 14 residues long. Trimming took 0 bases from V and 9 from J, leaving 12 bases between them. From germline, CDR1 is GTSNPN and CDR2 SVGIG (reference sequence). CDR3 bases: TGTGCCTGGAGTGTACGGCAGGGGTTTTCACCCCTCCACTTT. Amino acid sequence: CAWSVRQGFSPLHF.

This rearrangement joins TRBV11-2 to TRBJ2-4, with TRBD1 matching over 7 bases. The junction had 6 bases not matched to a gene; V was cut back by 0 bases and J by 10 bases. The CDR3 consists of 14 residues. Per the germline V gene, CDR1 is SGHAT and CDR2 is FQNNGV. The CDR3 DNA reads TGTGCCAGCAGCTTAGATACAGGGGAGAGGATTCAGTACTTC. Amino acid sequence: CASSLDTGERIQYF.

V and J are TRBV7-9 and TRBJ2-2; D not resolved. The CDR3 totals 12 residues. CDR1 and CDR2 from the germline V gene are SEHNR and FQNEAQ (reference sequence). Trimming took 7 bases from V and 8 from J, leaving 11 bases between them. The CDR3 nucleotides are TGTGCCAGCACCTTCCCCCTTGGGGAGCTGTTTTTT. Encoded protein: CASTFPLGELFF.

V gene TRBV4-3 combines with J gene TRBJ2-7; 8 bases fit TRBD2. Germline CDR1 reads LGHNA; CDR2 reads YSLEER. This CDR3 spans 16 amino acids. V shed 0 bases and J 5 bases; nucleotides not matched to a gene: 9. CDR3 bases: TGCGCCAGCAGCCAAGACCAATTAGCGGGATTAGACGAGCAGTACTTC. This gives the protein CASSQDQLAGLDEQYF.

This clone was seen only a few times. The rearrangement links TRBV2 to TRBJ2-2; no definite D call. Germline V lookup: CDR1 SNHLY, CDR2 FYNNEI. The CDR3 runs to 13 residues. Deletions cut 4 bases from V and 4 bases from J, with 7 bases between. DNA for the CDR3: TGTGCCAGCAGTGTAGACTCCACCGGGGAGCTGTTTTTT. This sequence encodes CASSVDSTGELFF.

The chain joins TRBV10-3 to TRBJ1-1; no clear D gene. This CDR3 spans 14 amino acids. In germline, CDR1 is ENHRY, CDR2 SYGVKD. V was cut by 10 bases and J by 1 base, with 16 bases left in between. CDR3 protein: CATSTRQPNTEAFF. CDR3 nucleotide sequence: TGTGCCACTTCGACTCGGCAGCCGAACACTGAAGCTTTCTTT.

The rearrangement joins TRBV28 to TRBJ1-1; no clear D gene. Germline V gene lookup returns CDR1 MDHEN and CDR2 SYDVKM. The germline V and J ends were trimmed by 4 bases and 0 bases, with 9 bases remaining between them. This CDR3 has 14 amino acids. CDR3 sequence reads: CASSYKGVNTEAFF. The CDR3 DNA reads as TGTGCCAGCAGTTATAAGGGAGTGAACACTGAAGCTTTCTTT.

The genes are TRBV5-6 and TRBJ2-7; TRBD2 aligns across 9 bases. V lost 0 bases, J lost 1 base, and 5 bases stayed unmatched. Germline V gives CDR1 SGHDT, CDR2 YYEEEE. CDR3 length: 16 amino acids. CDR3 loop: CASSLDTSGLSYEQYF. CDR3 nucleotides: TGTGCCAGCAGCTTGGATACTAGCGGGCTTTCCTACGAGCAGTACTTC.

The chain couples TRBV4-2 to TRBJ2-2; a weak D match, TRBD2 (6 bases). Germline V lookup: CDR1 LGHNA, CDR2 YNFKEQ. The CDR3 covers 17 residues. V was shortened by 0 bases and J by 6 bases, with 17 bases between the two germline ends. CDR3 residues: CASSQELGGIGAGELFF. The CDR3, as DNA: TGTGCCAGCAGCCAAGAATTGGGCGGGATCGGGGCCGGGGAGCTGTTTTTT.

This sequence joins TRBV9 and TRBJ2-7, with a possible D match to TRBD2 (6 bases). V dropped 0 bases and J dropped 3 bases, with 25 bases sitting between them. This CDR3 contains 19 residues. Germline CDR1 and CDR2: SGDLS and YYNGEE. For the CDR3, the DNA is TGTGCCAGCAGCGTAGCCCCCGGGTATTCCGGGACTGAGGTCTACGAGCAGTACTTC. It encodes CASSVAPGYSGTEVYEQYF.

The chain combines TRBV4-1 with TRBJ2-5; maybe TRBD1 (6 bases). Deletions cut 5 bases from V and 0 bases from J, with 13 bases between. CDR1 MGHRA and CDR2 YSYEKL come from the germline V gene. There are 15 residues in the CDR3. The DNA of the CDR3 is TGCGCCAGCAGCTTCCAGGACAGTAACCAAGAGACCCAGTACTTC. Protein: CASSFQDSNQETQYF.

The table lists this clone with a few counts. CDR3 region: CAWNRLGSPLHF. Here the CDR3 DNA reads TGTGCCTGGAACAGGTTGGGGTCACCCCTCCACTTT. The V call is TRBV30, the J call TRBJ1-6; TRBD1 might be the D (5 bases). The ends were cut back, 4 bases at V and 10 bases at J, with 11 bases in the middle. CDR1 is GTSNPN, CDR2 SVGIG, per germline (reference sequence). This CDR3 has 12 amino acids.

V gene TRBV6-5 combines with J gene TRBJ1-1; 9 bases agree with TRBD1. CDR3 length: 14 amino acids. Looked up from germline, CDR1 is MNHEY and CDR2 is SVGAGI. With V trimmed by 6 bases and J by 5 bases, 7 bases remained unmatched. The CDR3 sequence: CASSRDRVDTEAFF. CDR3 DNA: TGTGCCAGCAGCCGGGACAGGGTGGATACTGAAGCTTTCTTT.

The V gene is TRBV3-1 (or the pseudogene TRBV3-2), the J gene TRBJ1-5; D is unclear. This CDR3 has 14 residues. Germline CDR1 reads LGHDT; CDR2 reads YNNKEL (reference sequence). The V and J ends lost 0 bases and 6 bases respectively, with 9 bases between them. The CDR3 nucleotides read TGTGCCAGCAGCCAAGATCTCGAGGCTCAGCCCCAGCATTTT. Amino acid sequence: CASSQDLEAQPQHF.

This clone was counted a single time. The genes are TRBV18 and TRBJ2-4, with D possibly TRBD1 on 6 matching bases. V lost 4 bases and J lost 4, with 11 bases in between. Per the germline V gene, CDR1 is KGHSH and CDR2 is LQKENI. The CDR3 length is 14 residues. CDR3 nucleotides: TGTGCCAGCTCACGACCGGACAGTAAAAACATTCAGTACTTC. Residues: CASSRPDSKNIQYF.

This chain connects TRBV6-5 to TRBJ1-4; no definite D call. CDR3 length: 15 amino acids. Looked up from germline, CDR1 is MNHEY and CDR2 is SVGAGI. V was cut by 6 bases and J by 7 bases, with 18 bases left in between. As DNA, the CDR3 is TGTGCCAGCAGAGCCTCCGGGGTTCGGGCTGAAAAACTGTTTTTT. This translates into CASRASGVRAEKLFF.